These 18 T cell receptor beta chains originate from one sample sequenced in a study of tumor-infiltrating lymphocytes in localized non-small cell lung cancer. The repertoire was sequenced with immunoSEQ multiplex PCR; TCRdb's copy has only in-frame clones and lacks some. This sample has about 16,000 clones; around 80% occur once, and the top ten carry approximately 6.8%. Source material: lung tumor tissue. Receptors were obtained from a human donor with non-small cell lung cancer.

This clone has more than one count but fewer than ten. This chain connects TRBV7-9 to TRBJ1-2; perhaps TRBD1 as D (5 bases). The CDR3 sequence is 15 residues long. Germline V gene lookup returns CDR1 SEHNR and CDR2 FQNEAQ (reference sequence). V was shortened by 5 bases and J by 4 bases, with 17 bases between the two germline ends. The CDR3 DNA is TGTGCCAGCAGCGCCGGGACGGGAGCCTTCTATGGCTACACCTTC. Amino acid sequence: CASSAGTGAFYGYTF. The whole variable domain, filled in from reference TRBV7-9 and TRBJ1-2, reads DTGVSQNPRHKITKRGQNVTFRCDPISEHNRLYWYRQTLGQGPEFLTYFQNEAQLEKSRLLSDRFSAERPKGSFSTLEIQRTEQGDSAMYLCASSAGTGAFYGYTFGSGTRLTVV.

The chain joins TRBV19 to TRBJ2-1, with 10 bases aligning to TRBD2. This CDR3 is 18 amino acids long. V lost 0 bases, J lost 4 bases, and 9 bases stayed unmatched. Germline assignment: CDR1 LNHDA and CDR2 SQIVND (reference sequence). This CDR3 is CASSIDPSGRARYNEQFF. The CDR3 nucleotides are TGTGCCAGTAGTATAGACCCGAGCGGGAGGGCAAGATACAATGAGCAGTTCTTC.

The chain's CDR3 is CAISESPARSEAFF. CDR3 DNA: TGTGCCATCAGTGAGTCTCCGGCCAGATCTGAAGCTTTCTTT. The chain employs TRBV10-3 and TRBJ1-1; D gene ambiguous. CDR3 length: 14 amino acids. The V gene lost 0 bases and the J gene lost 6 bases, with 11 bases spanning the gap. Germline V gene lookup returns CDR1 ENHRY and CDR2 SYGVKD.

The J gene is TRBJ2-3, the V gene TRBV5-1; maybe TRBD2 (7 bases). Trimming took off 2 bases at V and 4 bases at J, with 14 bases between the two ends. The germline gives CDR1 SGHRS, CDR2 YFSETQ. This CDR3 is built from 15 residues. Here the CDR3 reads CASSFGGGRADTQYF. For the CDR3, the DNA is TGCGCCAGCAGCTTTGGCGGGGGCCGGGCAGATACGCAGTATTTT.

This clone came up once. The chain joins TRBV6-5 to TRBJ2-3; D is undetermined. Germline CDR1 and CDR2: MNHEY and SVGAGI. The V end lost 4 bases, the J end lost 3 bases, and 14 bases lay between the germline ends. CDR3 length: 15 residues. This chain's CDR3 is CASSSEPRKTDTQYF. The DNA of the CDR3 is TGTGCCAGCAGTTCCGAACCGCGAAAAACAGATACGCAGTATTTT.

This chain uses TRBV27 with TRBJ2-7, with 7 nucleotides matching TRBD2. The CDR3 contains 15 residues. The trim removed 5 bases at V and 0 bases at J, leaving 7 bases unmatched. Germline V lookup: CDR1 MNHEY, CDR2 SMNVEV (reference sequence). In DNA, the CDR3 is TGTGCCAGCAGTCCCCTCGGGGGGTTCTCCTACGAGCAGTACTTC. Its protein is CASSPLGGFSYEQYF.

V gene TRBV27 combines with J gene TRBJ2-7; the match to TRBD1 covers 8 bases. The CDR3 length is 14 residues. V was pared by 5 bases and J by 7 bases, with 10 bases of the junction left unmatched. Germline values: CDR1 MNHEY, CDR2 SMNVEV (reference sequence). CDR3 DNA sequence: TGTGCCAGCAGTCTTCGTCAGGGGGCTGGGGAGCAGTACTTC. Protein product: CASSLRQGAGEQYF.

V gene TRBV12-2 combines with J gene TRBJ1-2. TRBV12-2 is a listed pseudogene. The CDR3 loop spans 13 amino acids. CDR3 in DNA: TGTGCAAGTCGCTTAGCCAGGACGTATGGCTACACCTTC. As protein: CASRLARTYGYTF.

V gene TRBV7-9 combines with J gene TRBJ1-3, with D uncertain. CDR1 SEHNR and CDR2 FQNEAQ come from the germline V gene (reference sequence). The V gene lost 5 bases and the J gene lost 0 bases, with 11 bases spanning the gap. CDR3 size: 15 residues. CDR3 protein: CASSDSGSSGNTIYF. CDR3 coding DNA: TGTGCCAGCAGCGACTCGGGGTCCTCTGGAAACACCATATATTTT.

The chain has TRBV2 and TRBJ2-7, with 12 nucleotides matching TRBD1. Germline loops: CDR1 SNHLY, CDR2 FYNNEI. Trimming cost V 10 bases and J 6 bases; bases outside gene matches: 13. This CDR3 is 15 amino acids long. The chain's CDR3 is CAITRGQGAWGEQYF. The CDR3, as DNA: TGTGCCATCACTAGGGGACAGGGGGCTTGGGGCGAGCAGTACTTC. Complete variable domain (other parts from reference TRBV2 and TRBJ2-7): EPEVTQTPSHQVTQMGQEVILRCVPISNHLYFYWYRQILGQKVEFLVSFYNNEISEKSEIFDDQFSVERPDGSNFTLKIRSTKLEDSAMYFCAITRGQGAWGEQYFGPGTRLTVT.

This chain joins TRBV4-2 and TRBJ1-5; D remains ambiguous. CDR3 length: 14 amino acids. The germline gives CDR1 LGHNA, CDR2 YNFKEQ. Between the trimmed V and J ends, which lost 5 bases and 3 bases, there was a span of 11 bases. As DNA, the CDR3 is TGTGCCAGCAGCTATGGTGGGTACAATCAGCCCCAGCATTTT. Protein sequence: CASSYGGYNQPQHF.

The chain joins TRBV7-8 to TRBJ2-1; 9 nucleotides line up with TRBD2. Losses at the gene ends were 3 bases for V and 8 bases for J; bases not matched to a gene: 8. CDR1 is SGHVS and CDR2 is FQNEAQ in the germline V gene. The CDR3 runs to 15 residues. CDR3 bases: TGTGCCAGCAGCTTTCGCGGGAGGGCCGTATATGAGCAGTTCTTC. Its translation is CASSFRGRAVYEQFF.

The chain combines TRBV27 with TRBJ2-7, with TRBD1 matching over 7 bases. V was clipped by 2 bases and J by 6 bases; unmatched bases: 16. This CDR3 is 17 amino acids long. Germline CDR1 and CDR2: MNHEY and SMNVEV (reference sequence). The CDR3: CASSLTSRMRQGSEQYF. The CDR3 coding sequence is TGTGCCAGCAGTTTAACCTCCCGCATGAGACAGGGTAGCGAGCAGTACTTC.

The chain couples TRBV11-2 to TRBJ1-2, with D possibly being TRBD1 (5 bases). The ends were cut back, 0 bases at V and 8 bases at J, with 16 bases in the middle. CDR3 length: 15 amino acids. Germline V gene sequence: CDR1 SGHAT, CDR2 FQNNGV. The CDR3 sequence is CASSLDRGSIRGYTF. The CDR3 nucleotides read TGTGCCAGCAGCTTAGATAGGGGCTCCATAAGAGGCTACACCTTC.

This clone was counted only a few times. The CDR3 here is CAWSVGLAGGPFGELFF. Written as DNA, the CDR3 is TGTGCCTGGAGTGTGGGTTTAGCGGGAGGGCCTTTCGGGGAGCTGTTTTTT. The chain joins TRBV30 to TRBJ2-2, with TRBD2 identical over 11 bases. V was clipped by 0 bases and J by 7 bases; unmatched bases: 10. The CDR3 contains 17 residues. Germline V gene lookup returns CDR1 GTSNPN and CDR2 SVGIG (reference sequence).

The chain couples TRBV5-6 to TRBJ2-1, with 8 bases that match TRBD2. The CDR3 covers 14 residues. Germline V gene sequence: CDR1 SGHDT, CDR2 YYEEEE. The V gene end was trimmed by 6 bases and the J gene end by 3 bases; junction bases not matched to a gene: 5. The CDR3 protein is CASTVSGIYNEQFF. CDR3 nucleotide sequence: TGTGCCAGCACCGTTAGCGGGATCTACAATGAGCAGTTCTTC. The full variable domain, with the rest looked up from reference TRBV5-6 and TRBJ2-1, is DAGVTQSPTHLIKTRGQQVTLRCSPKSGHDTVSWYQQALGQGPQFIFQYYEEEERQRGNFPDRFSGHQFPNYSSELNVNALLLGDSALYLCASTVSGIYNEQFFGPGTRLTVL.

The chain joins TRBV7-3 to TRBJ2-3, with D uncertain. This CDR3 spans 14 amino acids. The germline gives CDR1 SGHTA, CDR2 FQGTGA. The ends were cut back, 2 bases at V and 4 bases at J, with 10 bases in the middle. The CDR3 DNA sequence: TGTGCCAGCAGCTTAGGGCTCCTCCCAGATACGCAGTATTTT. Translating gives CASSLGLLPDTQYF.

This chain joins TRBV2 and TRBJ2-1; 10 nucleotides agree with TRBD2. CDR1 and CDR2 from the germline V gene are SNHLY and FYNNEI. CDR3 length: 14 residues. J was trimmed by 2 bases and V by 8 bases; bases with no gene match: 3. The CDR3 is CASGGTSAYNEQFF. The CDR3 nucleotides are TGTGCCAGCGGTGGGACTAGCGCCTACAATGAGCAGTTCTTC.